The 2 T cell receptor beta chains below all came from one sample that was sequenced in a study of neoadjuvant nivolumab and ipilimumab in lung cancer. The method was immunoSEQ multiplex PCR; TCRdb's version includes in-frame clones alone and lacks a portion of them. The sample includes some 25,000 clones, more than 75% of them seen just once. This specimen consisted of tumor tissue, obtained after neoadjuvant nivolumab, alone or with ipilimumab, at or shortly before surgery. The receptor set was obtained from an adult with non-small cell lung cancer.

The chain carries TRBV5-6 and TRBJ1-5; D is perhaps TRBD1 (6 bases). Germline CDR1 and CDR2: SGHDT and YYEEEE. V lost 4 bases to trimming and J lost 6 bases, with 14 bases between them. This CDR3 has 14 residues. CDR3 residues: CASSLRGAIQPQHF. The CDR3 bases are TGTGCCAGCAGCCTCCGGGGGGCGATTCAGCCCCAGCATTTT.

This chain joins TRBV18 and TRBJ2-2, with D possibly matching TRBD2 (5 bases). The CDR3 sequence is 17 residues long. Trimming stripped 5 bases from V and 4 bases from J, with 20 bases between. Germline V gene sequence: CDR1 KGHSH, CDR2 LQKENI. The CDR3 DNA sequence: TGTGCCAGCTCATCAGCCCTGACTAACCCGAGCACCGGGGAGCTGTTTTTT. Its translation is CASSSALTNPSTGELFF.